These 18 T cell receptor beta chains share one sample of origin, sequenced in a study of T cells in Graves' hyperthyroidism and ophthalmopathy. RNA transcripts gave rise to amplified TCR beta CDR3 regions. HTBI primers drove first-round RT-PCR of the TCR CDR3. TCRdb reanalysed the multiplex PCR reads using MiXCR and keeps one entry per CDR3 protein. Of around 430,000 distinct CDR3 sequences listed, around 14% are singletons. The sequencing input was blood. The receptors derive from a woman aged 30 to 39 with Graves' hyperthyroidism.

This clonotype was detected ten times or more. The chain uses TRBV30 and TRBJ1-2; possibly TRBD1 for D (5 bases). The CDR3 is 16 amino acids. The germline V and J ends were trimmed by 3 bases and 5 bases, with 22 bases remaining between them. Germline V lookup: CDR1 GTSNPN, CDR2 SVGIG (reference sequence). The CDR3 sequence: CAWRSTGTAEGYGYTF. CDR3 DNA: TGTGCCTGGAGGTCAACCGGGACGGCGGAGGGGTATGGCTACACCTTC.

CDR3 loop: CASSPTGDLTEAFF. CDR3 DNA: TGTGCCAGCAGCCCGACGGGGGACCTCACTGAAGCTTTCTTT. The chain carries TRBV9 and TRBJ1-1; perhaps TRBD1 as D (5 bases). The CDR3 is made up of 14 amino acids. The V gene's germline CDR1 is SGDLS and CDR2 YYNGEE. The ends were cut back, 4 bases at V and 4 bases at J, with 14 bases in the middle. Drawing the rest from reference TRBV9 and TRBJ1-1, the complete variable domain is DSGVTQTPKHLITATGQRVTLRCSPRSGDLSVYWYQQSLDQGLQFLIQYYNGEERAKGNILERFSAQQFPDLHSELNLSSLELGDSALYFCASSPTGDLTEAFFGQGTRLTVV.

The table lists this clonotype with a few counts. The chain is built from TRBV5-8 and TRBJ2-7; 9 bases are shared with TRBD2. The J segment lost 0 bases and the V segment lost 3 bases, leaving 7 bases of the junction unmatched. The CDR3 spans 16 residues. CDR1 SGHTS and CDR2 YDEGEE come from the germline V gene. The CDR3 region is CASSSGLALSSYEQYF. In DNA, the CDR3 is TGTGCCAGCAGCTCCGGACTAGCGCTTAGCTCCTACGAGCAGTACTTC.

This clonotype has ten or more counts. This chain connects TRBV3-1 to TRBJ2-2; maybe TRBD1 (5 bases). Germline V gives CDR1 LGHDT, CDR2 YNNKEL (reference sequence). The length of the CDR3 is 16 residues. V lost 6 bases and J lost 4, with 18 bases in between. CDR3 nucleotides: TGTGCCAGCAGTCTTACGACAGCCCGTGGCACCGGGGAGCTGTTTTTT. This translates into CASSLTTARGTGELFF.

This clonotype was counted ten times or more. CDR3 DNA sequence: TGTGCCAGCACTGGCGGGGCCTACAATGAGCAGTTCTTC. It yields the protein CASTGGAYNEQFF. This sequence joins TRBV2 and TRBJ2-1; D is perhaps TRBD2 (6 bases). V was trimmed by 7 bases and J by 2 bases, leaving 9 bases between them. Per germline, CDR1 SNHLY and CDR2 FYNNEI. CDR3 length: 13 amino acids.

This clonotype was observed at least ten times. The gene calls are TRBV12-3 or TRBV12-4 and TRBJ2-3, with 15 bases matching TRBD2. The V gene end was trimmed by 6 bases and the J gene end by 0 bases; junction bases not matched to a gene: 16. The CDR3 loop spans 21 amino acids. CDR3 residues: CASSPRPGLAGGLSSTDTQYF. In DNA form, the CDR3 reads TGTGCCAGCAGCCCCCGGCCGGGACTAGCGGGAGGTTTATCGAGCACAGATACGCAGTATTTT.

This clonotype occurred many times. The J gene is TRBJ2-2, the V gene TRBV7-6, with D unresolved. Germline-derived CDR1 and CDR2 are SGHVS and FNYEAQ. With 1 base removed from V and 4 bases from J, the gap between germline ends came to 4 bases. The CDR3 runs to 13 residues. DNA of the CDR3: TGTGCCAGCAGCTTAGACACCACCGGGGAGCTGTTTTTT. Translating it yields CASSLDTTGELFF.

The rearrangement joins TRBV19 to TRBJ2-2, with a possible D match to TRBD2 (6 bases). The V end lost 3 bases, the J end lost 3 bases, and 11 bases lay between the germline ends. The germline CDR1 and CDR2 sequences are LNHDA and SQIVND (reference sequence). The CDR3 consists of 15 residues. The CDR3 is CASSMGGTYTGELFF. For the CDR3, the DNA is TGTGCCAGTAGTATGGGGGGAACATACACCGGGGAGCTGTTTTTT.

This clonotype has a count of ten or more. The V call is TRBV6-1, the J call TRBJ2-7; 8 nucleotides line up with TRBD1. Germline lookup yields CDR1 MNHNS and CDR2 SASEGT. J was trimmed by 4 bases and V by 5 bases; bases with no gene match: 7. The CDR3 sequence is 14 residues long. The CDR3 spells CASSTSTGAYEQYF. The CDR3 DNA sequence: TGTGCCAGCAGTACCTCGACAGGGGCGTACGAGCAGTACTTC.

This clonotype showed up many times. This chain joins TRBV27 and TRBJ1-2; a possible D gene is TRBD1 (6 bases). The germline gives CDR1 MNHEY, CDR2 SMNVEV (reference sequence). Trimming stripped 7 bases from V and 7 bases from J, with 19 bases between. The CDR3 extends over 14 amino acids. CDR3 DNA sequence: TGTGCCAGCACCCCGGCAGGGGTCCAGGGTGGCTACACCTTC. This gives the protein CASTPAGVQGGYTF.

This chain uses TRBV20-1 with TRBJ2-1; 9 nucleotides agree with TRBD2. This CDR3 spans 15 amino acids. Germline CDR1 reads DFQATT; CDR2 reads SNEGSKA (reference sequence). V was pared by 6 bases and J by 5 bases, with 11 bases of the junction left unmatched. CDR3 protein: CSARLRAGGHNEQFF. DNA for the CDR3: TGCAGTGCGAGACTTAGGGCGGGAGGGCACAATGAGCAGTTCTTC.

This sequence joins TRBV20-1 and TRBJ2-7, with D tentatively TRBD2 (6 bases). The CDR3 consists of 15 residues. Germline lookup yields CDR1 DFQATT and CDR2 SNEGSKA (reference sequence). The V gene lost 0 bases and the J gene lost 1 base, with 13 bases spanning the gap. This CDR3 reads CSARDRGAGSYEQYF. The CDR3 DNA follows: TGCAGTGCTAGAGATCGCGGCGCGGGGTCCTACGAGCAGTACTTC.

This clonotype was seen repeatedly, ten times or more. The chain recombines TRBV7-9 with TRBJ2-2; D is uncertain. The V end was cut by 4 bases, the J end by 4 bases, with 10 bases between. This CDR3 is built from 14 residues. CDR1 is SEHNR, CDR2 FQNEAQ, per germline (reference sequence). The CDR3 DNA is TGTGCCAGCAGCTCAGCTAACGCCACCGGGGAGCTGTTTTTT. Amino acid sequence: CASSSANATGELFF.

This clonotype was recorded many times. This sequence joins TRBV2 and TRBJ2-1; TRBD2 aligns across 7 bases. This CDR3 spans 15 amino acids. Losses at the gene ends were 3 bases for V and 2 bases for J; bases not matched to a gene: 4. The germline V gene has CDR1 SNHLY and CDR2 FYNNEI. This chain's CDR3 is CASSDDSGAYNEQFF. The CDR3 region has the DNA TGTGCCAGCAGTGACGACAGCGGGGCCTACAATGAGCAGTTCTTC.

This clonotype occurred many times. V gene TRBV3-1 combines with J gene TRBJ2-7, with a tentative D call TRBD2 (6 bases). Germline V CDR1 and CDR2: LGHDT, YNNKEL (reference sequence). The germline V and J ends were trimmed by 6 bases and 1 base, with 10 bases remaining between them. This CDR3 has 13 residues. The CDR3 region is CASSRGRSYEQYF. In DNA, the CDR3 is TGTGCCAGCAGTAGAGGGAGGTCCTACGAGCAGTACTTC.

The chain is built from TRBV7-2 and TRBJ1-2, with D unresolved. The germline gives CDR1 SGHTA, CDR2 FQGNSA. V lost 8 bases to trimming and J lost 7 bases, with 8 bases between them. This CDR3 has 10 amino acids. The CDR3 sequence: CASRKSGYTF. The CDR3 nucleotides are TGTGCCAGCCGCAAAAGTGGCTACACCTTC.

J is TRBJ2-1 and V is TRBV19; 7 nucleotides match TRBD2. Germline lookup yields CDR1 LNHDA and CDR2 SQIVND (reference sequence). The CDR3 is made up of 18 amino acids. V was clipped by 0 bases and J by 1 base; unmatched bases: 9. The CDR3 loop reads CASSIEGFRTSSYNEQFF. The CDR3 DNA is TGTGCCAGTAGTATAGAGGGATTTCGGACTAGTTCCTACAATGAGCAGTTCTTC.

The chain links TRBV20-1 to TRBJ2-7, with TRBD2 matching over 12 bases. Germline V lookup: CDR1 DFQATT, CDR2 SNEGSKA (reference sequence). This CDR3 is built from 14 residues. Unmatched junction bases numbered 6, after V lost 3 bases and J lost 6 bases. CDR3 coding DNA: TGCAGTGCTAGGACAACTAGCGGGAGGTTCGAGCAGTACTTC. Encoded protein: CSARTTSGRFEQYF.